This TCR beta chain stems from a study of blood T cells in healthy people across ages. Background on the study: The template switching approach captured approximately one barcoded beta molecule for every two T cells. Study-wide results and caveats: Diversity of TCR beta correlated strongly with naive T cell percentage.

Primed by a sample-barcoded 5' primer and a J-beta primer mix, a second PCR proceeded for 7 to 11 cycles. Using its own MiXCR run on the 5' RACE reads, TCRdb lists one record per CDR3 protein. The sample shows about 680,000 distinct CDR3 sequences, approximately 50% of them seen only once. Concerning this clonotype itself: The antigen remains unidentified.

Extractions gave at least 5 micrograms of total RNA per sample. The TCR was taken from a woman aged 60 to 75 in good health. What was sequenced was blood.

CDR3 loop: CASSTGAGSYNEQFF. CDR3 bases: TGTGCCAGCAGCACCGGGGCGGGCTCATACAATGAGCAGTTCTTC. The chain is built from TRBV7-2 and TRBJ2-1; TRBD1 or TRBD2 may be the D gene (5 bases each). Germline V CDR1 and CDR2: SGHTA, FQGNSA. V lost 5 bases, J lost 4 bases, and 15 bases lay in between. The CDR3 extends over 15 amino acids.